This T cell receptor (beta chain) appears in the sequencing data of a study of cytomegalovirus exposure and HLA in healthy donors. Study-wide results and caveats: Accurate prediction of HLA-A and HLA-B alleles (for most subjects) was reportedly achieved from TCR beta sequences.

V was clipped by 3 bases and J by 3 bases, with 8 bases between them. Looked up from germline, CDR1 is SGHNT and CDR2 is YENEEA. The CDR3 has 13 residues. A remark on this clone: Its antigen is undetermined.

Use of 60 Vbeta and 13 Jbeta primers characterized the PCR. Original processing methods: It was a later analysis that counted tens of millions of unique TCR beta chains, of which some 9.9 million were shared. Produced via immunoSEQ multiplex PCR; TCRdb's table is partial and in-frame only. The V and J calls and clone size come from that table; D and trimming were worked out from the DNA. Across 100,000 to 150,000 clones, the top ten clones capture around 2.4% of the sample. The receptor comes from a man between 40 and 49 years old in good health and CMV-seronegative. The rearrangement joins TRBV11-3 to TRBJ1-1; the D gene is possibly TRBD1 (6 bases). Sample: PBMCs. The CDR3 DNA reads TGTGCCAGCAGCTTTTACAGGGACACTGAAGCTTTCTTT. Translated, it gives CASSFYRDTEAFF.